This T cell receptor (beta chain) was recovered during a study of T cell repertoires in ileal Crohn's disease. Study-level background: Patients had a median approximately 8-year disease duration, and less than 40% were active smokers. Postoperative therapy was given to about half: 11 thiopurines, about 19 anti-TNF agents. Study-wide points: Sorted CD8 T cells held more high-frequency clones than CD4.

The J segment lost 4 bases and the V segment lost 5 bases, leaving 4 bases of the junction unmatched. The germline V gene encodes CDR1 SGHVS and CDR2 FQNEAQ. The CDR3 covers 14 residues. Concerning this clone itself: The target antigen is unknown.

TCRB immunosequencing input was roughly 500 nanograms of biopsy DNA per sample. Produced via immunoSEQ multiplex PCR; TCRdb's table is partial and in-frame only. The sample holds under 3,000 clones, around 79% seen once. This receptor was taken from an adult with Crohn's disease. The chain employs TRBV7-8 and TRBJ1-5, with 8 bases identical to TRBD1. The sequencing input was ileal tissue. Here the CDR3 DNA reads TGTGCCAGCAGCACAGGGGGGTGGAATCAGCCCCAGCATTTT. Its protein is CASSTGGWNQPQHF.